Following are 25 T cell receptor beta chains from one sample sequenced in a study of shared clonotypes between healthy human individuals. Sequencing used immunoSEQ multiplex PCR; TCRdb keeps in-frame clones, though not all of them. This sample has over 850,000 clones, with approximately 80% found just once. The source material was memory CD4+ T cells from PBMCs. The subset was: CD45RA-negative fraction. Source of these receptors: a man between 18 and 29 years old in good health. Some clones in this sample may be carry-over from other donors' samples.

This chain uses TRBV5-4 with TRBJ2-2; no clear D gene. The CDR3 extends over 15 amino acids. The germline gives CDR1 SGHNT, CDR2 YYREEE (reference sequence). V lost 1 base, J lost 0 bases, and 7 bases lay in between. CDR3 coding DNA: TGTGCCAGCAGCTTGCTACAAACGAACACCGGGGAGCTGTTTTTT. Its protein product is CASSLLQTNTGELFF. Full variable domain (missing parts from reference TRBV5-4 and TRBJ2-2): ETGVTQSPTHLIKTRGQQVTLRCSSQSGHNTVSWYQQALGQGPQFIFQYYREEENGRGNFPPRFSGLQFPNYSSELNVNALELDDSALYLCASSLLQTNTGELFFGEGSRLTVL.

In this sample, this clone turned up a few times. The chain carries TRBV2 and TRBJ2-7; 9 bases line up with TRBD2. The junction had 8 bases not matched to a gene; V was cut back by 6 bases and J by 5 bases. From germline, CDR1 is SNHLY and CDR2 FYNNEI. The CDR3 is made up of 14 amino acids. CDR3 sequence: CASRLSGSTNEQYF. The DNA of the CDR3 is TGTGCCAGCAGGCTTAGCGGGAGTACCAACGAGCAGTACTTC. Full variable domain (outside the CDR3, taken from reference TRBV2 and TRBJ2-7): EPEVTQTPSHQVTQMGQEVILRCVPISNHLYFYWYRQILGQKVEFLVSFYNNEISEKSEIFDDQFSVERPDGSNFTLKIRSTKLEDSAMYFCASRLSGSTNEQYFGPGTRLTVT.

CDR3 in amino acids: CASSITGQPNWGEQYF. DNA for the CDR3: TGTGCCAGCAGTATAACGGGACAGCCAAATTGGGGCGAGCAGTACTTC. The genes are TRBV28 and TRBJ2-7, with 7 bases lining up with TRBD1. This CDR3 region has 16 residues. The germline V gene encodes CDR1 MDHEN and CDR2 SYDVKM. V dropped 5 bases and J dropped 6; count of bases not matched to a gene: 16.

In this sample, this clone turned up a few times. The CDR3 DNA reads TGTGCCAGCAGCTTGGGCAGGGAACCTGAAGCTTTCTTT. This codes for CASSLGREPEAFF. This sequence joins TRBV7-9 and TRBJ1-1, with D possibly matching TRBD1 (5 bases). Trimming pared 3 bases from V and 6 bases from J, leaving 11 bases between. Germline V gene sequence: CDR1 SEHNR, CDR2 FQNEAQ (reference sequence). The CDR3 consists of 13 residues. Combining the CDR3 with reference TRBV7-9 and TRBJ1-1 gives the whole variable domain DTGVSQNPRHKITKRGQNVTFRCDPISEHNRLYWYRQTLGQGPEFLTYFQNEAQLEKSRLLSDRFSAERPKGSFSTLEIQRTEQGDSAMYLCASSLGREPEAFFGQGTRLTVV.

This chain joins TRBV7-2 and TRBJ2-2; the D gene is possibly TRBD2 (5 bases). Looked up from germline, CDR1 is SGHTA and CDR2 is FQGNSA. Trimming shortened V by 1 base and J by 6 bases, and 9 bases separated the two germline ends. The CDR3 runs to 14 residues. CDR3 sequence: CASSLVRGPGELFF. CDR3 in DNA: TGTGCCAGCAGCTTAGTTCGCGGGCCCGGGGAGCTGTTTTTT.

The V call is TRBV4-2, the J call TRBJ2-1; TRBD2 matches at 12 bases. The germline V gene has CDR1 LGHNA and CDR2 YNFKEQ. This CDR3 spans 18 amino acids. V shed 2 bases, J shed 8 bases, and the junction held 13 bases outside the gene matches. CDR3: CASSQTTTSGGLVDEQFF. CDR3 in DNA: TGTGCCAGCAGCCAAACTACCACTAGCGGGGGGCTTGTAGATGAGCAGTTCTTC.

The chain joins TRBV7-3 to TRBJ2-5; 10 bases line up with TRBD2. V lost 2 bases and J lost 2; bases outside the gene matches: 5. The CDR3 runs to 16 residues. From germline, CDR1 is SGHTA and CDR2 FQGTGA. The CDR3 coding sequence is TGTGCCAGCAGCTTATTTCTAGCGGGAGAACAAGAGACCCAGTACTTC. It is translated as CASSLFLAGEQETQYF.

CDR3 DNA sequence: TGTGCCAGCAGCTACGCGACTAGCTCCTACAATGAGCAGTTCTTC. Translating gives CASSYATSSYNEQFF. V gene TRBV5-4 combines with J gene TRBJ2-1; the D gene is possibly TRBD2 (6 bases). The V gene lost 3 bases and the J gene lost 0 bases, with 10 bases spanning the gap. The CDR3 totals 15 residues. Germline V lookup: CDR1 SGHNT, CDR2 YYREEE (reference sequence).

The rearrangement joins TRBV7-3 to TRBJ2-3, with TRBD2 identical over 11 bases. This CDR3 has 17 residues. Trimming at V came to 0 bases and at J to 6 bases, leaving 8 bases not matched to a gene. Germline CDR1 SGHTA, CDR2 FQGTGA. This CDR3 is CASSLTYVAGGSDTQYF. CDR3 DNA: TGTGCCAGCAGCTTAACCTACGTAGCGGGAGGGTCCGATACGCAGTATTTT.

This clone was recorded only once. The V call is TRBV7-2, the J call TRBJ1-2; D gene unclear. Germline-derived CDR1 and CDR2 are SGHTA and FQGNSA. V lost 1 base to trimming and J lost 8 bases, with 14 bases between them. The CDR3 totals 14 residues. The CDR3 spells CASSLDLSPRGYTF. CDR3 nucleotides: TGTGCCAGCAGCTTAGATTTAAGCCCTAGGGGCTACACCTTC.

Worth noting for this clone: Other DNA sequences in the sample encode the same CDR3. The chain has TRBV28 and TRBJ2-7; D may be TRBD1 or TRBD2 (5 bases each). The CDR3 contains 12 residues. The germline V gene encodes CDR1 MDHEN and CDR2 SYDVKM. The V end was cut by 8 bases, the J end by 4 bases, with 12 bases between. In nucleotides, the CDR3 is TGTGCCAGCTTGAGGGGTGCGTACGAGCAGTACTTC. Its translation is CASLRGAYEQYF.

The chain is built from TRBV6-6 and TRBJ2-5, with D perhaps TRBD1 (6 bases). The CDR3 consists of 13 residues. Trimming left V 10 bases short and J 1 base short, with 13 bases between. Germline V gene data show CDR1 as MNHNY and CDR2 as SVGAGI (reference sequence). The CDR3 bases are TGTGCCACCATGACGGACAGCCAAGAGACCCAGTACTTC. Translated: CATMTDSQETQYF.

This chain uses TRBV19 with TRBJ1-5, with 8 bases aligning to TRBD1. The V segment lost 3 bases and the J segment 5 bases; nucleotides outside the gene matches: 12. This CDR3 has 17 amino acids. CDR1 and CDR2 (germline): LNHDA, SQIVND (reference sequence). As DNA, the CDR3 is TGTGCCAGTAGTATCCCACGCCCGGGACAGGCCGATCAGCCCCAGCATTTT. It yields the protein CASSIPRPGQADQPQHF.

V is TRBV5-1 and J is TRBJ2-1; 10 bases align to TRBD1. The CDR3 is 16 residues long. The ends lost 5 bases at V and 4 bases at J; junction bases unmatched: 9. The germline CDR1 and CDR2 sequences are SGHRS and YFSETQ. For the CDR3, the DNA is TGCGCCAGCAGACCGACAGGGGGCGCCGGGTACAATGAGCAGTTCTTC. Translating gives CASRPTGGAGYNEQFF.

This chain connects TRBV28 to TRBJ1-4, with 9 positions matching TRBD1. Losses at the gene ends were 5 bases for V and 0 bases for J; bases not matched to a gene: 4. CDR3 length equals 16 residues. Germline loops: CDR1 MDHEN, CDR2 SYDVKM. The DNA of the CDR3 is TGTGCCAGCAGTCCGGGACAGGGATCAACTAATGAAAAACTGTTTTTT. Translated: CASSPGQGSTNEKLFF.

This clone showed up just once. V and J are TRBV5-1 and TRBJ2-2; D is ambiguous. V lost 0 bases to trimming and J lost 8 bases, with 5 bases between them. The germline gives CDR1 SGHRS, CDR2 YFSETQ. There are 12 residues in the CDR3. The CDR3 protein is CASSLGRGELFF. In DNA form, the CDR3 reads TGCGCCAGCAGCTTGGGGCGAGGGGAGCTGTTTTTT.

In nucleotides, the CDR3 is TGCGCCAGCAGCCCCGGACTAGCGGGAGGCCCGGCGGGAGAGCAGTACTTC. As protein: CASSPGLAGGPAGEQYF. The J gene is TRBJ2-7, the V gene TRBV5-1; TRBD2 matches 14 bases. The CDR3 runs to 17 residues. Germline V gives CDR1 SGHRS, CDR2 YFSETQ. Trimming at V came to 4 bases and at J to 7 bases, leaving 13 bases not matched to a gene.

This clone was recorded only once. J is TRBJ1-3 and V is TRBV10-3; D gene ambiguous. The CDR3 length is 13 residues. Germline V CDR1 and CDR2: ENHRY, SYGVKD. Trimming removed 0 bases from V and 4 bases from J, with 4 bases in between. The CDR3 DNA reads TGTGCCATCAGTGAGTCGAACGGAAACACCATATATTTT. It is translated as CAISESNGNTIYF.

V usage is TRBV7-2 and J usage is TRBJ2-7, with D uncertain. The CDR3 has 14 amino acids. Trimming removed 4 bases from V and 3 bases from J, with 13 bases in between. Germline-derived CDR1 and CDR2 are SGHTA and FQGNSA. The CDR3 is CASSSQVTSYEQYF. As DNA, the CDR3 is TGTGCCAGCAGCTCGCAGGTAACGAGCTACGAGCAGTACTTC. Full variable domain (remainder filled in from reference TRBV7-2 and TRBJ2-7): GAGVSQSPSNKVTEKGKDVELRCDPISGHTALYWYRQSLGQGLEFLIYFQGNSAPDKSGLPSDRFSAERTGGSVSTLTIQRTQQEDSAVYLCASSSQVTSYEQYFGPGTRLTVT.

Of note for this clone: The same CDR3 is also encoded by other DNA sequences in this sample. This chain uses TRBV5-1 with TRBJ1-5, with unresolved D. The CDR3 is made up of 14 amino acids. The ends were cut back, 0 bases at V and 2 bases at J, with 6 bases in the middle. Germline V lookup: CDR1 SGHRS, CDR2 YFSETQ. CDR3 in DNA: TGCGCCAGCAGCTTGGGAGGAGGCAATCAGCCCCAGCATTTT. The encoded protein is CASSLGGGNQPQHF.

CDR3 coding DNA: TGCGCCAGCAGCCAAGATATGCGGACAGGGAAACACTACGAGCAGTACTTC. It is translated as CASSQDMRTGKHYEQYF. The chain recombines TRBV4-1 with TRBJ2-7; 8 bases map to TRBD1. The CDR3 runs to 17 residues. Germline trimming cut 0 bases from V and 3 bases from J; bases unmatched to any gene: 10. CDR1 MGHRA and CDR2 YSYEKL come from the germline V gene.

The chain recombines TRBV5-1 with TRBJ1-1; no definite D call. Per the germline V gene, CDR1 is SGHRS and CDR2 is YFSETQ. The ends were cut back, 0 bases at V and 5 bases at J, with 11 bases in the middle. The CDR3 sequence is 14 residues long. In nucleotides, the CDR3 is TGCGCCAGCAGCTTGGGCGCAGGCAGGACTGAAGCTTTCTTT. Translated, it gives CASSLGAGRTEAFF.

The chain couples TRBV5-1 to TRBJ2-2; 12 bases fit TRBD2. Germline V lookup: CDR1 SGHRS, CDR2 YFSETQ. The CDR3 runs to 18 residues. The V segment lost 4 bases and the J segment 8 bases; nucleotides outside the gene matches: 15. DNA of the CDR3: TGCGCCAGCAGCCTTATACCCCCGACTAGCGGGAGTTCTGGGGAGCTGTTTTTT. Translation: CASSLIPPTSGSSGELFF.

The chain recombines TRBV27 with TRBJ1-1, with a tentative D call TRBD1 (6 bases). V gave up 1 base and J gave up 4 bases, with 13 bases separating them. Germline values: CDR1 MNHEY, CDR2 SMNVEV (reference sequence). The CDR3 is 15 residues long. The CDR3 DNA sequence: TGTGCCAGCAGTTTATATGAGGGAGGGGGCACTGAAGCTTTCTTT. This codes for CASSLYEGGGTEAFF.

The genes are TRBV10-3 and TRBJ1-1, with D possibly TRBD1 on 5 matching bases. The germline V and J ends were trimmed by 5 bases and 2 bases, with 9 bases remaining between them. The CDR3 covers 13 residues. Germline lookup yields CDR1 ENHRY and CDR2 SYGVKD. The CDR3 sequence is CAISPGHNTEAFF. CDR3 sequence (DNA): TGTGCCATCAGTCCCGGACATAACACTGAAGCTTTCTTT.